This T cell receptor beta chain was captured in a study of cytomegalovirus exposure and HLA in healthy donors. A multiplex PCR was run with 60 Vbeta primers and 13 Jbeta primers. Assay used: immunoSEQ multiplex PCR; TCRdb lists only in-frame clones, some missing. Of about 130,000 clones detected, about four fifths appear once; the ten largest clones hold 4%. Concerning this clone: The antigen remains unidentified.

The study, taken as a whole, reports: The study flagged roughly 160 TCR beta chains as cytomegalovirus-associated. Later analysis suggested links between common viral pathogens and several top significant clusters.

The source is a woman in her forties in good health and CMV-seronegative. Material for sequencing was PBMCs.

CDR3 bases: TGTGCCAGTAGTATCGGTTCAGGGGGAATAAGCACTGAAGCTTTCTTT. Translation gives CASSIGSGGISTEAFF. The J gene is TRBJ1-1, the V gene TRBV19; 7 bases are a match to TRBD1. Germline V lookup: CDR1 LNHDA, CDR2 SQIVND (reference sequence). The CDR3 consists of 16 residues. V lost 3 bases, J lost 4 bases, and 11 bases stayed unmatched.